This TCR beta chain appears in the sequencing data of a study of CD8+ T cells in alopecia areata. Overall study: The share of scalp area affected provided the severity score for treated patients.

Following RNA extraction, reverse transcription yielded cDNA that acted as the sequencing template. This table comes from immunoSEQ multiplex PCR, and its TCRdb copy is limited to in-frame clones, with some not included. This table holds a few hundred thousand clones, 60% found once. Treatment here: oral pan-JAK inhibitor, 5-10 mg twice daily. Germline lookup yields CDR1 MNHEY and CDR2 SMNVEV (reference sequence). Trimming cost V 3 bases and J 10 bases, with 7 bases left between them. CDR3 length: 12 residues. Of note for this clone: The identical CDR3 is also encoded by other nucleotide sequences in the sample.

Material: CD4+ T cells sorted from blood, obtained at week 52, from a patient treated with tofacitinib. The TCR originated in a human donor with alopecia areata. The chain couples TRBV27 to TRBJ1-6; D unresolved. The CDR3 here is CASSFGGSPLHF. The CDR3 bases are TGTGCCAGCAGTTTTGGAGGATCACCCCTCCACTTT.